This T cell receptor (beta chain) was retrieved from a study of CXCR3-negative and CXCR3-positive naive CD8 T cells. Study-level results: TRB CDR3 properties were used to infer TCR strength, and surface CD5 was comparable between naive subsets. Hydrophobicity of TRB CDR3s was greater in CXCR3-positive naive cells than in CXCR3-negative naive cells. Partially decreased CXCR3 expression was recorded after cryopreservation, and fresh PBMCs were used in most assays. Memory CD8+ cells had much lower diversity, and both naive subsets had comparably high diversity.

Via 5' RACE with UMI labels, TRB cDNA libraries were prepared. TCRdb re-called the 5' RACE reads; every CDR3 protein appears as one record, without DNA. There are about 150,000 distinct CDR3 sequences in the sample, with about 0.44% held by the top ten. Concerning this clonotype: Its antigen is unknown.

This TCR was recovered from a human donor in good health. Some clones in this sample may be carry-over from other donors' samples. The material sequenced was naive CXCR3+ CD8+ T cells from blood. This sample's subset: CD45RO-CCR7+CD27+CD95- naive CD8+ T cells expressing CXCR3 (TNR3+).

CDR3 sequence: CASSHGLGDEQFF. This chain links TRBV7-3 with TRBJ2-1; without DNA, the TCRdb call of TRBD1 cannot be checked. This CDR3 comprises 13 residues. Germline V gene sequence: CDR1 SGHTA, CDR2 FQGTGA.